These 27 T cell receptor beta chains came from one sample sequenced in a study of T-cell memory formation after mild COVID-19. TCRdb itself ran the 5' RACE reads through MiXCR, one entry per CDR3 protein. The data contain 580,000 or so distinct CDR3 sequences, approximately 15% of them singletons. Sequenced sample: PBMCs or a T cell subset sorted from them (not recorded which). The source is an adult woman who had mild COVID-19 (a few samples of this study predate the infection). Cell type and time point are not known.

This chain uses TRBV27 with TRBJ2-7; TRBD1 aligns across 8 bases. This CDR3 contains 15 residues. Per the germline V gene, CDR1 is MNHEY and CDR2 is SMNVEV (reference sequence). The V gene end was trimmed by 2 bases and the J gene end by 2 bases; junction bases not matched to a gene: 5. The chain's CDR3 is CASSLVTGGTYEQYF. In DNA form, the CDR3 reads TGTGCCAGCAGTTTAGTCACAGGGGGAACCTACGAGCAGTACTTC.

This chain's CDR3 is CASRRDRGFPNRNQPQHF. The CDR3 DNA is TGTGCCAGCAGGCGGGACAGGGGGTTCCCAAACCGCAATCAGCCCCAGCATTTT. The rearrangement links TRBV7-8 to TRBJ1-5; 11 bases match TRBD1. CDR1 and CDR2 (germline): SGHVS, FQNEAQ. After removal of 6 bases from V and 2 bases from J, the junction contained 12 bases not matched to a gene. The CDR3 loop spans 18 amino acids.

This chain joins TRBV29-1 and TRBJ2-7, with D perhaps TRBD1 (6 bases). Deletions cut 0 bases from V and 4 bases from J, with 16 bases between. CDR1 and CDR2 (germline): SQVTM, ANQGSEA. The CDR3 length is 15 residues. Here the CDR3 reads CSVEDRSGVGYEQYF. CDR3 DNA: TGCAGCGTTGAAGATCGGTCAGGGGTGGGTTACGAGCAGTACTTC.

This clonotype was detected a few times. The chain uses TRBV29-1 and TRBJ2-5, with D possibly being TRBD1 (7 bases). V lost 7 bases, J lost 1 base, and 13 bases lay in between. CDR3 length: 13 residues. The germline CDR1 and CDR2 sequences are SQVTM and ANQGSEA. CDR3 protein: CSGGDSPQETQYF. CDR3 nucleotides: TGCAGCGGGGGGGACAGTCCCCAAGAGACCCAGTACTTC.

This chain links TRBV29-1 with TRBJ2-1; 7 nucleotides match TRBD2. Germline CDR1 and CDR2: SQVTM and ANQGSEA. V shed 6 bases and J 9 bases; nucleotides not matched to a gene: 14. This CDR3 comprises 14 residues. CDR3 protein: CSVAISGGLPEQFF. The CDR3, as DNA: TGCAGCGTAGCTATATCGGGGGGACTCCCTGAGCAGTTCTTC.

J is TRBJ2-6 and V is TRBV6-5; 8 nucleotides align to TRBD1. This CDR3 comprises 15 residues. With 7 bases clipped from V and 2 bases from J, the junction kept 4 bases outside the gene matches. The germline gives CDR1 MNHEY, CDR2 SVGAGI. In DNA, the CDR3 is TGTGCCAGCACTCCGACAGGGGCTGGGGCCAACGTCCTGACTTTC. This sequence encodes CASTPTGAGANVLTF.

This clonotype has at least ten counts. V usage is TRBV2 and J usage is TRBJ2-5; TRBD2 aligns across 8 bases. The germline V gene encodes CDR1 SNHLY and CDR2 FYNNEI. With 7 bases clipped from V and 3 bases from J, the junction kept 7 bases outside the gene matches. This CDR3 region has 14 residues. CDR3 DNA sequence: TGTGCCAGCACTCAAGCGGGGGCCGAAGAGACCCAGTACTTC. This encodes CASTQAGAEETQYF.

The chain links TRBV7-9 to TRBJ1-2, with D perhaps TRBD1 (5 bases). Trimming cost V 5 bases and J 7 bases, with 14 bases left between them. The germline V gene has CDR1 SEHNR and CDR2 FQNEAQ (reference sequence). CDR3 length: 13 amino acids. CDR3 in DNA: TGTGCCAGCAGCCGAATAGGGGCGTCTGGCTACACCTTC. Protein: CASSRIGASGYTF.

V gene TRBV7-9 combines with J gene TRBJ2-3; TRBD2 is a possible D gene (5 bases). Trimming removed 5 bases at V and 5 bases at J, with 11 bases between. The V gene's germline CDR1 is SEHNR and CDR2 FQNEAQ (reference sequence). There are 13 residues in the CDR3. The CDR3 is CASSPGVEDTQYF. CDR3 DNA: TGTGCCAGCAGCCCCGGGGTCGAAGATACGCAGTATTTT.

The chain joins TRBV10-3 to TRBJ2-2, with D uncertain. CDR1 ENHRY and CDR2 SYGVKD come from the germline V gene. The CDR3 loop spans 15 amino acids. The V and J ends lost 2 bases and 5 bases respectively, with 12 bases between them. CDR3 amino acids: CAISEEQSGTGELFF. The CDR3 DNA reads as TGTGCCATCAGTGAGGAGCAGTCGGGTACCGGGGAGCTGTTTTTT.

The CDR3 loop reads CASSPPGVGSGRSNEQFF. The CDR3 DNA reads TGTGCCAGCAGTCCGCCAGGTGTGGGTAGCGGGAGATCAAATGAGCAGTTCTTC. This rearrangement joins TRBV28 to TRBJ2-1, with 9 bases aligning to TRBD2. The junction had 18 bases not matched to a gene; V was cut back by 5 bases and J by 7 bases. The CDR3 is made up of 18 amino acids. Germline CDR1 reads MDHEN; CDR2 reads SYDVKM.

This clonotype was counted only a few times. The CDR3 region has the DNA TGTGCCAGCAGCCAAGTCGAACAGGGTAACTATGGCTACACCTTC. Encoded protein: CASSQVEQGNYGYTF. The rearrangement joins TRBV4-2 to TRBJ1-2; D is perhaps TRBD1 (6 bases). The CDR3 length is 15 residues. Germline CDR1 LGHNA, CDR2 YNFKEQ. V lost 1 base and J lost 1, with 10 bases in between.

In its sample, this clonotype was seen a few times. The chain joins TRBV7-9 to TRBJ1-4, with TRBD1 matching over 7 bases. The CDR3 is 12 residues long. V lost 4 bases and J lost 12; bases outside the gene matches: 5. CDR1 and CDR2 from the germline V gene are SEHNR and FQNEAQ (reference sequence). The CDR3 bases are TGTGCCAGCAGCTACAGACAGGGCGAACTGTTTTTT. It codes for CASSYRQGELFF.

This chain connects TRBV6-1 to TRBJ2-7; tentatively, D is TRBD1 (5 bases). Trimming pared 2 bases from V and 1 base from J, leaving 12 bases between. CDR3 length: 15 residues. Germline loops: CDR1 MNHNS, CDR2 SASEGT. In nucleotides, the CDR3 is TGTGCCAGCAGTGAATTTGGGGCTTCATCCTACGAGCAGTACTTC. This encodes CASSEFGASSYEQYF.

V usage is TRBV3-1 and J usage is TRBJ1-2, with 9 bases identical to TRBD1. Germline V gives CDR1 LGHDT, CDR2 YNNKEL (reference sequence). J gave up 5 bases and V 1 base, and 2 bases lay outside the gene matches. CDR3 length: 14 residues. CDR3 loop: CASSQADRGYGYTF. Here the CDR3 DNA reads TGTGCCAGCAGCCAAGCGGACAGGGGTTATGGCTACACCTTC.

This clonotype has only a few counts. The CDR3 DNA is TGCAGCGTTACCGGGACCACAGGGGTTTTAGGGCAGTACTTC. Encoded protein: CSVTGTTGVLGQYF. The chain is built from TRBV29-1 and TRBJ2-7, with TRBD1 matching over 7 bases. The CDR3 totals 14 residues. V was pared by 5 bases and J by 9 bases, with 16 bases of the junction left unmatched. Germline-derived CDR1 and CDR2 are SQVTM and ANQGSEA.

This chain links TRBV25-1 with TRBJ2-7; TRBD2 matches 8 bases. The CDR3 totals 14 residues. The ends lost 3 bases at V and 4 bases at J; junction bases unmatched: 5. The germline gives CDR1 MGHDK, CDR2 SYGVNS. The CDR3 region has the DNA TGTGCCAGCAGTGACTCCGGGGGGGCGTACGAGCAGTACGTC. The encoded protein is CASSDSGGAYEQYV.

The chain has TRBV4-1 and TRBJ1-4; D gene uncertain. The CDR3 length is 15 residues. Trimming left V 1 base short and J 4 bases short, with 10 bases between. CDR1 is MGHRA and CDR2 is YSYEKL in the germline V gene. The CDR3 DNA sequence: TGCGCCAGCAGCCAAGGACTAGGTTTTAATGAAAAACTGTTTTTT. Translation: CASSQGLGFNEKLFF.

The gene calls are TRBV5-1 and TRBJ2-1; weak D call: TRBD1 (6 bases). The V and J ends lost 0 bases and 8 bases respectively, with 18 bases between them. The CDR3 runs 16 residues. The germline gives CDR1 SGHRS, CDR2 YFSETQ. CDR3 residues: CASSLGGAGVGYEQFF. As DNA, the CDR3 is TGCGCCAGCAGCTTGGGTGGGGCAGGGGTAGGCTATGAGCAGTTCTTC.

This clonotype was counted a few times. The CDR3, as DNA: TGCAGTGCTAGAGATTGGACTAGCGGGCGCACAGATACGCAGTATTTT. It is translated as CSARDWTSGRTDTQYF. The chain couples TRBV20-1 to TRBJ2-3; 11 bases agree with TRBD2. The CDR3 sequence is 16 residues long. Germline V gives CDR1 DFQATT, CDR2 SNEGSKA (reference sequence). Trimming at V came to 0 bases and at J to 1 base, leaving 3 bases not matched to a gene.

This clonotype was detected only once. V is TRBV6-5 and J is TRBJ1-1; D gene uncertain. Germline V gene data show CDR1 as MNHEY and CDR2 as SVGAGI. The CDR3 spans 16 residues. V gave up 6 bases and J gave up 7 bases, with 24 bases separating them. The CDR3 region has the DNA TGTGCCAGCAGCAACCCAATGCTTAATCGGAGAAGTGAAGCTTTCTTT. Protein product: CASSNPMLNRRSEAFF.

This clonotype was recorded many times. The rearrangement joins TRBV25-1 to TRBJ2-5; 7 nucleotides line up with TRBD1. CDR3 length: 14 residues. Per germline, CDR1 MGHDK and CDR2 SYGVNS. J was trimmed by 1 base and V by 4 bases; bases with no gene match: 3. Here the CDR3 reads CASSGTGAQETQYF. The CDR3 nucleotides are TGTGCCAGCAGTGGAACAGGGGCCCAAGAGACCCAGTACTTC.

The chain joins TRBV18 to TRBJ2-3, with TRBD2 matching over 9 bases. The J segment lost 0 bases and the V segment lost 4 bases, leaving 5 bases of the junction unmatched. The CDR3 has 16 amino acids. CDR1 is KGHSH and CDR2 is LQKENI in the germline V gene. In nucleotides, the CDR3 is TGTGCCAGCTCACGGGCTAGCGGGGTTAGCACAGATACGCAGTATTTT. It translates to CASSRASGVSTDTQYF.

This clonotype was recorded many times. The CDR3 coding sequence is TGTGCCATCAGTGGGACAGGGGGCCCTCTGGAGGGCTACACCTTC. Translating gives CAISGTGGPLEGYTF. The genes are TRBV10-3 and TRBJ1-2; 11 positions match TRBD1. The germline V gene has CDR1 ENHRY and CDR2 SYGVKD. J lost 8 bases, V lost 4 bases, and 9 bases had no gene match. The CDR3 runs 15 residues.

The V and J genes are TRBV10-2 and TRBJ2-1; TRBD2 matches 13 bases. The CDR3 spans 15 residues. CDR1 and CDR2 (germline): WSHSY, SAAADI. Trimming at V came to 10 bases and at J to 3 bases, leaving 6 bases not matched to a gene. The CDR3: CATRLAGGLYNEQFF. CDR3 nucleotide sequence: TGCGCCACCAGACTAGCGGGAGGCCTCTACAATGAGCAGTTCTTC.

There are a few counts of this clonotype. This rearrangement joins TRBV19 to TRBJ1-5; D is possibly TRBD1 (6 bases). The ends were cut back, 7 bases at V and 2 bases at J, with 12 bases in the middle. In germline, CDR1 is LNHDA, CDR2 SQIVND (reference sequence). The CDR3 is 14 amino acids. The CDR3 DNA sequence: TGTGCCAGTAAGGCAGGGGCAGGCAATCAGCCCCAGCATTTT. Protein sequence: CASKAGAGNQPQHF.

CDR3 region: CASSPAWTNTEAFF. The CDR3 DNA is TGTGCCAGCAGCCCAGCGTGGACGAACACTGAAGCTTTCTTT. This rearrangement joins TRBV7-8 to TRBJ1-1; no reliable D call. The CDR3 totals 14 residues. The V gene's germline CDR1 is SGHVS and CDR2 FQNEAQ. Trimming took off 5 bases at V and 1 base at J, with 11 bases between the two ends.